The present T cell receptor beta chain was sequenced within a study of blood T cell repertoires in COVID-19. Those enrolled, adults aged roughly 18 to 100 years, came from around 24 US areas. The junction had 4 bases not matched to a gene; V was cut back by 3 bases and J by 7 bases. The length of the CDR3 is 14 residues. Germline lookup yields CDR1 MNHNS and CDR2 SASEGT. Only in-frame clones appear in the TCRdb table, and some are missing; sequencing was by immunoSEQ multiplex PCR. The table has 300,000 to 500,000 clones, approximately 86% seen once. V and J are TRBV6-1 and TRBJ1-4, with 8 positions matching TRBD1. The sequence came from a woman aged 40 to 50 with acute COVID-19. The sequenced material came from PBMCs or T cells enriched from blood (not recorded which). Here the CDR3 DNA reads TGTGCCAGCAGTGAGTTACAGGGGGGTGAAAAACTGTTTTTT. It is translated as CASSELQGGEKLFF.